Shown below are 8 T cell receptor beta chains from a single sample sequenced in a study of cytomegalovirus exposure and HLA in healthy donors. The PCR employed 60 Vbeta primers together with 13 Jbeta primers. Repertoires were generated with immunoSEQ multiplex PCR, while TCRdb's copy carries only in-frame clones and drops some. The table has 150,000 to 200,000 clones, 75% to 90% seen once. The sequenced material came from PBMCs. Every receptor here comes from a woman in her late teens or twenties in good health and CMV-seronegative.

The J gene is TRBJ2-5, the V gene TRBV27, with D unclear. CDR1 MNHEY and CDR2 SMNVEV come from the germline V gene (reference sequence). The germline V and J ends were trimmed by 4 bases and 4 bases, with 13 bases remaining between them. The CDR3 has 14 amino acids. The chain's CDR3 is CASSSPIGGETQYF. As DNA, the CDR3 is TGTGCCAGCAGTTCCCCTATCGGTGGAGAGACCCAGTACTTC.

The CDR3 DNA reads TGTGCCACCAGGGACAGGGCCTCCTACGAGCAGTACTTC. It translates to CATRDRASYEQYF. The rearrangement links TRBV15 to TRBJ2-7, with TRBD1 matching over 8 bases. Germline CDR1 reads LNHNV; CDR2 reads YYDKDF (reference sequence). Unmatched junction bases numbered 1, after V lost 6 bases and J lost 0 bases. The CDR3 is 13 amino acids.

The rearrangement joins TRBV7-8 to TRBJ2-7; 9 nucleotides line up with TRBD2. Unmatched junction bases numbered 16, after V lost 0 bases and J lost 1 base. The CDR3 is 20 residues long. Germline CDR1 is SGHVS and CDR2 is FQNEAQ. For the CDR3, the DNA is TGTGCCAGCAGCTTAGCGCACAGCGGGAGGAACGCAATTCTATCCTACGAGCAGTACTTC. This translates into CASSLAHSGRNAILSYEQYF.

V usage is TRBV5-8 and J usage is TRBJ2-5; 10 nucleotides agree with TRBD2. Trimming at V came to 0 bases and at J to 4 bases, leaving 9 bases not matched to a gene. Germline-derived CDR1 and CDR2 are SGHTS and YDEGEE. There are 17 residues in the CDR3. The CDR3 sequence is CASSLVGTSVYTETQYF. CDR3 coding DNA: TGTGCCAGCAGCTTGGTCGGGACTAGCGTGTATACAGAGACCCAGTACTTC.

This sequence joins TRBV2 and TRBJ1-1; D ambiguous. V was clipped by 6 bases and J by 3 bases, with 11 bases between them. Germline V gene lookup returns CDR1 SNHLY and CDR2 FYNNEI. This CDR3 is 13 amino acids long. The CDR3 DNA follows: TGTGCCAGCAGCTTCACAGAGTACACTGAAGCTTTCTTT. Amino acid sequence: CASSFTEYTEAFF.

V usage is TRBV27 and J usage is TRBJ1-1; D may be TRBD1 (5 bases). The CDR3 spans 13 residues. Germline CDR1 reads MNHEY; CDR2 reads SMNVEV (reference sequence). V lost 0 bases to trimming and J lost 3 bases, with 5 bases between them. The CDR3 sequence is CASSLSQDTEAFF. The CDR3 DNA is TGTGCCAGCAGTTTATCACAGGACACTGAAGCTTTCTTT.

The CDR3 here is CASSFTGDSEAFF. Here the CDR3 DNA reads TGTGCCAGCAGCTTTACAGGCGATTCTGAAGCTTTCTTT. This sequence joins TRBV7-9 and TRBJ1-1; D might be TRBD1 (5 bases). Trimming left V 3 bases short and J 6 bases short, with 11 bases between. From germline, CDR1 is SEHNR and CDR2 FQNEAQ (reference sequence). The CDR3 runs 13 residues.

This rearrangement joins TRBV11-2 to TRBJ2-1, with 7 bases fitting TRBD1. The CDR3 length is 13 residues. Losses at the gene ends were 1 base for V and 9 bases for J; bases not matched to a gene: 3. Germline CDR1 and CDR2: SGHAT and FQNNGV. The CDR3: CASSLGHRGEQFF. CDR3 coding DNA: TGTGCCAGCAGCTTAGGTCACAGGGGTGAGCAGTTCTTC.